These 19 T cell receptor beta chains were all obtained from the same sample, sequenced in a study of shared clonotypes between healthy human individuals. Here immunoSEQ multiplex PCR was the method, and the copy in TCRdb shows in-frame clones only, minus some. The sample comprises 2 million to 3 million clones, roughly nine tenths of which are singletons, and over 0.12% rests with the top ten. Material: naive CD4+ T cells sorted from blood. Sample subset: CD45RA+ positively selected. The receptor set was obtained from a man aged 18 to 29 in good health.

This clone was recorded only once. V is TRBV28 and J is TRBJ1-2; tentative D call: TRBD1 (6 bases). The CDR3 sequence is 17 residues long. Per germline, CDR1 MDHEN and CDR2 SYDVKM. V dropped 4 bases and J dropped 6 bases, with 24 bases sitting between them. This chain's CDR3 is CASSSLLGGGAKDGYTF. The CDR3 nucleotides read TGTGCCAGCAGTTCCCTTTTAGGGGGGGGCGCCAAGGATGGCTACACCTTC.

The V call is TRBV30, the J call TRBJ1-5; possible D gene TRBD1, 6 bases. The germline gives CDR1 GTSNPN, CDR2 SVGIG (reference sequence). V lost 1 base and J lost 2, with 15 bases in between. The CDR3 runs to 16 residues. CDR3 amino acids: CAWSAAGGPGNQPQHF. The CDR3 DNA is TGTGCCTGGAGTGCCGCGGGGGGCCCGGGCAATCAGCCCCAGCATTTT.

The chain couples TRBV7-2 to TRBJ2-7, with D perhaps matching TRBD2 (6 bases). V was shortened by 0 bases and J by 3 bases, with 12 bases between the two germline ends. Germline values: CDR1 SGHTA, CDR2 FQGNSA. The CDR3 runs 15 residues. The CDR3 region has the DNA TGTGCCAGCAGCTTAGCCGCGGGGCCTGGCTACGAGCAGTACTTC. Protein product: CASSLAAGPGYEQYF. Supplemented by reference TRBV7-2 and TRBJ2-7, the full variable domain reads GAGVSQSPSNKVTEKGKDVELRCDPISGHTALYWYRQSLGQGLEFLIYFQGNSAPDKSGLPSDRFSAERTGGSVSTLTIQRTQQEDSAVYLCASSLAAGPGYEQYFGPGTRLTVT.

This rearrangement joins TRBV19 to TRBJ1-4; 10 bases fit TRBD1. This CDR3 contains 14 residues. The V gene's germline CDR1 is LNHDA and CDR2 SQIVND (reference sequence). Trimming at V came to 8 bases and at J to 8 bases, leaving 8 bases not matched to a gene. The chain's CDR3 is CASGWTGGREKLFF. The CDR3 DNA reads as TGTGCCAGTGGATGGACAGGGGGGAGAGAAAAACTGTTTTTT.

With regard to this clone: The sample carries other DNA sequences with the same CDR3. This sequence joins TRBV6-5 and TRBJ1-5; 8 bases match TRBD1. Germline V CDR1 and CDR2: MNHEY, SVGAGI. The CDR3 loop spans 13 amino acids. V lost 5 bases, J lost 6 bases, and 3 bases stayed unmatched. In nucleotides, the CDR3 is TGTGCCAGCAGTCGACAGGGGAGTCAGCCCCAGCATTTT. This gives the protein CASSRQGSQPQHF.

DNA for the CDR3: TGTGCCAGCAAAGGGCGCGACAGGGTGATAGAGACTGAAGCTTTCTTT. Encoded protein: CASKGRDRVIETEAFF. The genes are TRBV2 and TRBJ1-1, with 7 positions matching TRBD1. The CDR3 is 16 amino acids. V trimming: 7 bases; J trimming: 5 bases; junction bases outside the gene matches: 16. Germline V CDR1 and CDR2: SNHLY, FYNNEI.

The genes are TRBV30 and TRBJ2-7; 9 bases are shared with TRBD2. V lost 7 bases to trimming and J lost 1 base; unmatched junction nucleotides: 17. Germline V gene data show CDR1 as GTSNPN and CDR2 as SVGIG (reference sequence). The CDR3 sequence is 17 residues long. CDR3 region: CASQTGAGGPQSYEQYF. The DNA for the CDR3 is TGTGCCTCCCAGACGGGCGCGGGAGGGCCACAGTCCTACGAGCAGTACTTC.

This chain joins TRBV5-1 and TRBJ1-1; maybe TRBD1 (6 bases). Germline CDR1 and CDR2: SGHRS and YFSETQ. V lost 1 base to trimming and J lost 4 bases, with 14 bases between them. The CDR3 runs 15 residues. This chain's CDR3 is CASSLRRGGGTEAFF. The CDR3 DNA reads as TGCGCCAGCAGCTTGCGGAGAGGGGGAGGCACTGAAGCTTTCTTT.

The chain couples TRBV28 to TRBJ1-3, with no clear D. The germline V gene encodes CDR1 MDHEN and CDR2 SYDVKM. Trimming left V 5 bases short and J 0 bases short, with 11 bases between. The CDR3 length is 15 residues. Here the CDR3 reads CASSTGLHSGNTIYF. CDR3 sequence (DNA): TGTGCCAGCAGTACCGGGCTACACTCTGGAAACACCATATATTTT.

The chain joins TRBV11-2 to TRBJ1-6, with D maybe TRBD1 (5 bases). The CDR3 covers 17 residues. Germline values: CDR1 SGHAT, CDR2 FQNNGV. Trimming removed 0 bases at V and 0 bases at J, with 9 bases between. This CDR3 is CASSLDWGSSYNSPLHF. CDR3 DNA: TGTGCCAGCAGCTTAGATTGGGGGAGCTCCTATAATTCACCCCTCCACTTT.

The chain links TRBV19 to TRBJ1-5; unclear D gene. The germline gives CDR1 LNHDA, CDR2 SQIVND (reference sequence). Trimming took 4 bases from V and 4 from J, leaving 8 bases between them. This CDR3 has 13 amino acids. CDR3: CASSTNKNQPQHF. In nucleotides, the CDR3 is TGTGCCAGTAGTACCAACAAAAATCAGCCCCAGCATTTT.

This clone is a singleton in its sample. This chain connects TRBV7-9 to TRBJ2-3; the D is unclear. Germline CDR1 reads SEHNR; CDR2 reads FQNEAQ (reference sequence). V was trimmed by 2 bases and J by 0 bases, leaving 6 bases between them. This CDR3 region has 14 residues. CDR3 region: CASSLSDSTDTQYF. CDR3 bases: TGTGCCAGCAGCTTAAGCGACAGCACAGATACGCAGTATTTT.

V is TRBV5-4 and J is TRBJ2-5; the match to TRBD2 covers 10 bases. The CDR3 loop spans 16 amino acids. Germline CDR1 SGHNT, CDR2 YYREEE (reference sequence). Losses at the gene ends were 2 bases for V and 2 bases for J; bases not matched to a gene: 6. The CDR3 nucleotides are TGTGCCAGCAGCTTTAAACTAGCGGGGACTCAAGAGACCCAGTACTTC. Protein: CASSFKLAGTQETQYF.

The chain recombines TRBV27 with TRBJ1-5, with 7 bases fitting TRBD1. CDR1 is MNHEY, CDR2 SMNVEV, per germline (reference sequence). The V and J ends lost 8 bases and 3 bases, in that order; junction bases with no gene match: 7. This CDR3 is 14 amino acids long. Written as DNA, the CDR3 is TGTGCCAGCGCAAAAGGGACAGTCAATCAGCCCCAGCATTTT. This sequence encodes CASAKGTVNQPQHF.

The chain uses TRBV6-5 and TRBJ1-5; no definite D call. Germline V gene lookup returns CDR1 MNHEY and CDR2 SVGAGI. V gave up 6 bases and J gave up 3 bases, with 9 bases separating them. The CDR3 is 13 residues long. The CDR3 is CASRAGTNQPQHF. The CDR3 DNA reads TGTGCCAGCAGGGCGGGTACCAATCAGCCCCAGCATTTT.

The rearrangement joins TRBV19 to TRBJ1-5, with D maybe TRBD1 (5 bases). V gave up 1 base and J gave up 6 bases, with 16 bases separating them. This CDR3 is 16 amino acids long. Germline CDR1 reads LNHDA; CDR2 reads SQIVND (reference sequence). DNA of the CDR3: TGTGCCAGTAGTATAGTGGGGCCCACTGGGGGTCAGCCCCAGCATTTT. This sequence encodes CASSIVGPTGGQPQHF.

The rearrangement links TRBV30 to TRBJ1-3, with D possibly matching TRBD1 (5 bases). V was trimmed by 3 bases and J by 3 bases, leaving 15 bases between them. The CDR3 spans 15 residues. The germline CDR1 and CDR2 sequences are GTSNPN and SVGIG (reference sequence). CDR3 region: CAWSLAGLSGNTIYF. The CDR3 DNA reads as TGTGCCTGGAGCCTCGCAGGGTTAAGTGGAAACACCATATATTTT.

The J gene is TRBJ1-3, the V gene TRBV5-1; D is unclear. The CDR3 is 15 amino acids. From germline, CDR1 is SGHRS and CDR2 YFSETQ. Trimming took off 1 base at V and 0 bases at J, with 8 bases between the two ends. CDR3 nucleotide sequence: TGCGCCAGCAGCTTGACGGATTCCTCTGGAAACACCATATATTTT. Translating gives CASSLTDSSGNTIYF.

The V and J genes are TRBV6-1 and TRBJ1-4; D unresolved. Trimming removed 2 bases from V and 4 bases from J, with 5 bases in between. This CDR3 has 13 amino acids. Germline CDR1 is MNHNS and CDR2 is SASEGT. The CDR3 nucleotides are TGTGCCAGCAGTGAATCTTTTAATGAAAAACTGTTTTTT. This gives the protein CASSESFNEKLFF.